This T cell receptor beta chain stems from a study of siplizumab effects on memory and regulatory T cells. Overall study results and limits: No assignable naive or memory phenotype existed for roughly 80-97% of proliferating CD4+ or CD8+ clones. Of the alloreactive clones, only a minor fraction mapped to unstimulated subsets.

V dropped 0 bases and J dropped 0; count of bases not matched to a gene: 5. The CDR3 has 17 residues. CDR1 and CDR2 (germline): SGHRS, YFSETQ. Of note for this clone: No antigen is known for it.

Approximately 100,000 TCR templates were measured in each sample. The table came from immunoSEQ multiplex PCR; TCRdb's copy has only in-frame clones and leaves some out. Among about 52,000 clones listed, 95% to 98% were seen once. V gene TRBV5-1 combines with J gene TRBJ1-4; TRBD1 matches 7 bases. This clonotype was sampled from a human donor in good health. What was sequenced was naive CD4+ T cells sorted from blood. CDR3 sequence reads: CASSLVGQMATNEKLFF. CDR3 DNA sequence: TGCGCCAGCAGCTTGGTGGGACAGATGGCAACTAATGAAAAACTGTTTTTT.